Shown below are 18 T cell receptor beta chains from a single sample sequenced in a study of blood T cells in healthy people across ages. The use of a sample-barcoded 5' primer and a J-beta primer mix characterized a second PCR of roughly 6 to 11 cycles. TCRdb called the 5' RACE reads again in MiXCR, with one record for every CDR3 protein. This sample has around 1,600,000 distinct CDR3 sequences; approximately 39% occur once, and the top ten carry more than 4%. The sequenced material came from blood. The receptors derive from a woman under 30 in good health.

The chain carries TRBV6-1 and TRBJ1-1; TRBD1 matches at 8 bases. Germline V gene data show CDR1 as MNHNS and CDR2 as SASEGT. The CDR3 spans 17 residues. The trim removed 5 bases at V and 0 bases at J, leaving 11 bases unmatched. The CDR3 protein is CASSPDRARGLNTEAFF. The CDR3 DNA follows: TGTGCCAGCAGTCCGGACAGGGCACGCGGGCTGAACACTGAAGCTTTCTTT.

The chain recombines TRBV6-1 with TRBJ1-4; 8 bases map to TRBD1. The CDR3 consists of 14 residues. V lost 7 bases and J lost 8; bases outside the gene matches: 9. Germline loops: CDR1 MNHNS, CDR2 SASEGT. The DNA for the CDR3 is TGTGCCAGCATCTCACGGACAGGGACCGAAAAACTGTTTTTT. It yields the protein CASISRTGTEKLFF.

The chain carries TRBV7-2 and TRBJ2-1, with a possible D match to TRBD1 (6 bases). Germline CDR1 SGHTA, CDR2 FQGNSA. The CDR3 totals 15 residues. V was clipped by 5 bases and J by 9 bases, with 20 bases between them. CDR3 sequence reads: CASSPRQAGWSEQFF. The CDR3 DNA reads TGTGCCAGCAGCCCCCGACAGGCCGGGTGGTCTGAGCAGTTCTTC.

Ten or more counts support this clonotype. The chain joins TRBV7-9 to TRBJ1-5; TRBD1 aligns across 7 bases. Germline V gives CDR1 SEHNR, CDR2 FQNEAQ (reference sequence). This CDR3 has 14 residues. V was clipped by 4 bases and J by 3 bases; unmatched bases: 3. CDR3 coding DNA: TGTGCCAGCAGCTCGACAGGGCCCAATCAGCCCCAGCATTTT. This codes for CASSSTGPNQPQHF.

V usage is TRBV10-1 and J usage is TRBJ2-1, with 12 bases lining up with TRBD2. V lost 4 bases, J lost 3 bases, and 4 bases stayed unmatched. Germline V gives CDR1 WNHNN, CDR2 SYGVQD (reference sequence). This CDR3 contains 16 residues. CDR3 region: CASSVSSGGDYNEQFF. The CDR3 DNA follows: TGCGCCAGCAGTGTATCTAGCGGGGGGGACTACAATGAGCAGTTCTTC.

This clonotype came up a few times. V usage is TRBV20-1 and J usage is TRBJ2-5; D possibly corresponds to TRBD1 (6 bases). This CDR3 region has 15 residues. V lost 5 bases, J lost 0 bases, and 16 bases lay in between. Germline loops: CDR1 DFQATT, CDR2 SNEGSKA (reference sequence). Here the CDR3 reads CSAWWTVINQETQYF. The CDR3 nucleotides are TGCAGTGCTTGGTGGACAGTTATCAACCAAGAGACCCAGTACTTC.

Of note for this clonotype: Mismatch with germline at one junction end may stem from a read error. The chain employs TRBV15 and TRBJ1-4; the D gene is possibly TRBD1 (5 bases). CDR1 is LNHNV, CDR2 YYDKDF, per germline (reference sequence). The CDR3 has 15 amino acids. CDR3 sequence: CVTRNPGPLSGKLFF. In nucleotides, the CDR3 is TGTGTCACCAGGAACCCGGGACCCCTATCAGGAAAACTGTTTTTT. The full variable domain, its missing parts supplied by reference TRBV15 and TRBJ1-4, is DAMVIQNPRYQVTQFGKPVTLSCSQTLNHNVMYWYQQKSSQAPKLLFHYYDKDFNNEADTPDNFQSRRPNTSFCFLDIRSPGLGDTAMYLCVTRNPGPLSGKLFFGSGTQLSVL.

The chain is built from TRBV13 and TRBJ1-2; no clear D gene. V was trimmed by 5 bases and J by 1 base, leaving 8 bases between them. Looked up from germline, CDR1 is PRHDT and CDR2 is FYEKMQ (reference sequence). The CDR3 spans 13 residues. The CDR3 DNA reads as TGTGCCAGCAGCCAATGGGGTAACTATGGCTACACCTTC. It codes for CASSQWGNYGYTF.

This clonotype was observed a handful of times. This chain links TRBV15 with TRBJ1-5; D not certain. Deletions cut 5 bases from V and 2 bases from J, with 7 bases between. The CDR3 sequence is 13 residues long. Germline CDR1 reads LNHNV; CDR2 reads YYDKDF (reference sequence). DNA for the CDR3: TGTGCCACCAGCGGTCTCGGCAATCAGCCCCAGCATTTT. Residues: CATSGLGNQPQHF.

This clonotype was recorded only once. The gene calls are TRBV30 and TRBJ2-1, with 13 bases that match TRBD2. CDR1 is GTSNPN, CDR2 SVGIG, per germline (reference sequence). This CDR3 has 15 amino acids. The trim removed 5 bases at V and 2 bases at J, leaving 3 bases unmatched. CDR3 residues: CAWVTSGGAYNEQFF. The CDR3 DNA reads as TGTGCCTGGGTTACTAGCGGGGGGGCCTACAATGAGCAGTTCTTC. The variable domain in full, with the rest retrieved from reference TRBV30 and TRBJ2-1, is SQTIHQWPATLVQPVGSPLSLECTVEGTSNPNLYWYRQAAGRGLQLLFYSVGIGQISSEVPQNLSASRPQDRQFILSSKKLLLSDSGFYLCAWVTSGGAYNEQFFGPGTRLTVL.

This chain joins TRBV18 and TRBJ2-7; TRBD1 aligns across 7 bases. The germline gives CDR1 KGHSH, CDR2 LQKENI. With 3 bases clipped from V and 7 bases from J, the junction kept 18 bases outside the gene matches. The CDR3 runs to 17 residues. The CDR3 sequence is CASSPVDPRQGTHEQYF. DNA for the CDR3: TGTGCCAGCTCACCCGTTGACCCTAGACAGGGTACCCATGAGCAGTACTTC.

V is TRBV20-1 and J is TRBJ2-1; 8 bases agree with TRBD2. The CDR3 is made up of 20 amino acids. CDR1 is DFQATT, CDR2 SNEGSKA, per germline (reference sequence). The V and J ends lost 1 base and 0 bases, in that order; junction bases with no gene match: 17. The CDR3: CSARADRGSGTGGSYNEQFF. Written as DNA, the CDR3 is TGCAGTGCTAGAGCCGATAGGGGTAGCGGGACTGGGGGCTCCTACAATGAGCAGTTCTTC.

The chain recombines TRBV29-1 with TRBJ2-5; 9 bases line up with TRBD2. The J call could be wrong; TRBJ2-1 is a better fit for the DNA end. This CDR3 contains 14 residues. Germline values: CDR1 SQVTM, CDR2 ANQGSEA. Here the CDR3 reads CSVDVAGVGETQFF. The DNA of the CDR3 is TGCAGCGTTGATGTAGCGGGAGTAGGAGAGACCCAGTTCTTC.

In nucleotides, the CDR3 is TGTGCCAGCAGCTTAGATTGGGCCTTTTCGAATGAGCAGTTCTTC. This translates into CASSLDWAFSNEQFF. The gene calls are TRBV7-2 and TRBJ2-1; D gene uncertain. Trimming took 1 base from V and 7 from J, leaving 14 bases between them. Germline CDR1 SGHTA, CDR2 FQGNSA. There are 15 residues in the CDR3.

The CDR3 nucleotides are TGTGCCAGCAGGCCAACGTCGGGTGGGGGTGAAGCTTTCTTT. As protein: CASRPTSGGGEAFF. The chain employs TRBV6-6 and TRBJ1-1, with a possible D match to TRBD1 (5 bases). CDR1 and CDR2 (germline): MNHNY, SVGAGI (reference sequence). V was shortened by 6 bases and J by 7 bases, with 18 bases between the two germline ends. CDR3 length: 14 residues.

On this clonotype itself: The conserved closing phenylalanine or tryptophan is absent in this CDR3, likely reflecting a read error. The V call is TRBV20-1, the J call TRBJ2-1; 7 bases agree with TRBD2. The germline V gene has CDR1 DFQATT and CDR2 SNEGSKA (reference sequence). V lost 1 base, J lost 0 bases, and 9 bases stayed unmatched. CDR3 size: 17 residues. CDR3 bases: TGCAGTGCTAGAGTGGGTAGCGGGCGACCCTCCTACAATGAGCAGTTCGTC. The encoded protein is CSARVGSGRPSYNEQFV.

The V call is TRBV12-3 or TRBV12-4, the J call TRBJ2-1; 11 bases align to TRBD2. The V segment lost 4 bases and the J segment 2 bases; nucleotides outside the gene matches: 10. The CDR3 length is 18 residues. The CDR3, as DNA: TGTGCCAGCAGTTCGTTCGGGCTAGCGGGAGGTGCCTACAATGAGCAGTTCTTC. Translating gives CASSSFGLAGGAYNEQFF.

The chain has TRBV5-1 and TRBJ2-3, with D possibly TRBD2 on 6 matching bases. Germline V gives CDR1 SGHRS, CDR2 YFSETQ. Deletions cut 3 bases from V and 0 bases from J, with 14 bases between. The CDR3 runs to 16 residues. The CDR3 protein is CASSSRLGGSTDTQYF. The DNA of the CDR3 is TGCGCCAGCAGCTCCCGTCTCGGGGGAAGCACAGATACGCAGTATTTT.